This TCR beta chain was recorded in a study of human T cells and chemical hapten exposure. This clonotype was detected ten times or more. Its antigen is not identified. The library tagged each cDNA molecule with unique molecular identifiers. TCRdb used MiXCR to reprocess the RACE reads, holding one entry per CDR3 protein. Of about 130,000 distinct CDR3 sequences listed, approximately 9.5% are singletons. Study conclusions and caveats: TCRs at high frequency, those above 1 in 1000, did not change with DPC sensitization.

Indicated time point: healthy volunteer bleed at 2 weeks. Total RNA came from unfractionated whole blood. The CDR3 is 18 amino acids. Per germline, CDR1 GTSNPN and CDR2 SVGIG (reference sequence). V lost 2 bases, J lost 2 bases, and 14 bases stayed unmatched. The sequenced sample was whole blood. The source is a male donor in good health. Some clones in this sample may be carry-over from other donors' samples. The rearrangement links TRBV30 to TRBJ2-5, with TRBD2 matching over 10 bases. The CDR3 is CAWSIASGSSWGQETQYF. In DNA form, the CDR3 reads TGTGCCTGGAGTATTGCTAGCGGGAGTAGCTGGGGTCAAGAGACCCAGTACTTC.